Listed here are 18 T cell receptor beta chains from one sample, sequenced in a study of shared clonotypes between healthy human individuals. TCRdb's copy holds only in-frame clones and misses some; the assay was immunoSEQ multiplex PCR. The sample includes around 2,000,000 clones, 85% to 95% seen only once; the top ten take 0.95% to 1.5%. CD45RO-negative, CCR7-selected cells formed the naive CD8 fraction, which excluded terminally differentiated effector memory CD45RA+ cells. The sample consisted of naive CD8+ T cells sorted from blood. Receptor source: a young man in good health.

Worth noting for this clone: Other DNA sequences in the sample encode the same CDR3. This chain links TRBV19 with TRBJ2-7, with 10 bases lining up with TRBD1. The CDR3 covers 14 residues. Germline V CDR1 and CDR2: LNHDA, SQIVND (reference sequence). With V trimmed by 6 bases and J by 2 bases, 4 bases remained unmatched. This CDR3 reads CASSSGTGAYEQYF. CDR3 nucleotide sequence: TGTGCCAGTAGCAGCGGGACAGGGGCCTACGAGCAGTACTTC. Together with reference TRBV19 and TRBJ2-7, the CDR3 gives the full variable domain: DGGITQSPKYLFRKEGQNVTLSCEQNLNHDAMYWYRQDPGQGLRLIYYSQIVNDFQKGDIAEGYSVSREKKESFPLTVTSAQKNPTAFYLCASSSGTGAYEQYFGPGTRLTVT.

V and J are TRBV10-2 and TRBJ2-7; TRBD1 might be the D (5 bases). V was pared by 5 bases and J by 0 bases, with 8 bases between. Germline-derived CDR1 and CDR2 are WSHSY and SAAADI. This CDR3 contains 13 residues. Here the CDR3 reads CASSTGSSYEQYF. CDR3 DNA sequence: TGCGCCAGCAGTACAGGAAGCTCCTACGAGCAGTACTTC.

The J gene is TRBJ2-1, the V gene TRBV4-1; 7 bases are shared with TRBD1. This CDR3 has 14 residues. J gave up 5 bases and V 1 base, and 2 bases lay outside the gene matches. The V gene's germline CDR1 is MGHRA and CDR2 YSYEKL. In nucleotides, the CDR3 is TGCGCCAGCAGCCAAGGACAGGGCAACAATGAGCAGTTCTTC. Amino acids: CASSQGQGNNEQFF.

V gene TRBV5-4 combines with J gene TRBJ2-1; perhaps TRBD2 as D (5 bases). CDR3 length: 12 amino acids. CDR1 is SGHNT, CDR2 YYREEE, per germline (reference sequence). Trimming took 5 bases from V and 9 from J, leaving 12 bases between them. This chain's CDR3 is CASRHTSGEQFF. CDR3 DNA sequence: TGTGCCAGCAGGCACACTAGTGGTGAGCAGTTCTTC.

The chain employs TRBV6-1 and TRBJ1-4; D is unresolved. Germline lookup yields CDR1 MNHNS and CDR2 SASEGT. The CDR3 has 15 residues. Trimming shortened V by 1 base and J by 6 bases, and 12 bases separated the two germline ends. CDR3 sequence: CASSEDEEGDEKLFF. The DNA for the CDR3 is TGTGCCAGCAGTGAAGATGAGGAAGGAGATGAAAAACTGTTTTTT.

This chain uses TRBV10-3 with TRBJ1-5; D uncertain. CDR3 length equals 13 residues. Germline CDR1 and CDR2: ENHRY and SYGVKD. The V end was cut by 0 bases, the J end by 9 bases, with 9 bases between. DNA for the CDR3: TGTGCCATCAGTGAGTCCCCCGGGTGGCCCCAGCATTTT. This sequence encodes CAISESPGWPQHF.

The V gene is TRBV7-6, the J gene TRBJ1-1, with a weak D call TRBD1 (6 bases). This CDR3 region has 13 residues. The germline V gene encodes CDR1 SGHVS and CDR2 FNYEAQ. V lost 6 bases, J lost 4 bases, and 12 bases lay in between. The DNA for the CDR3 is TGTGCCAGCAGTCCGGACAGATCCACTGAAGCTTTCTTT. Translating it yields CASSPDRSTEAFF. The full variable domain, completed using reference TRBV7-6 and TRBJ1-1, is GAGVSQSPRYKVTKRGQDVALRCDPISGHVSLYWYRQALGQGPEFLTYFNYEAQQDKSGLPNDRFSAERPEGSISTLTIQRTEQRDSAMYRCASSPDRSTEAFFGQGTRLTVV.

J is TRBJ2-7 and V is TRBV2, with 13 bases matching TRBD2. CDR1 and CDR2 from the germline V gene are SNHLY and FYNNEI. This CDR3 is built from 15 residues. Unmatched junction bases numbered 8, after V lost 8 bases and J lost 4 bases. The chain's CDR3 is CASQLRTSGSYEQYF. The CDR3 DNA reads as TGTGCCAGCCAGCTTCGGACTAGCGGGAGTTACGAGCAGTACTTC.

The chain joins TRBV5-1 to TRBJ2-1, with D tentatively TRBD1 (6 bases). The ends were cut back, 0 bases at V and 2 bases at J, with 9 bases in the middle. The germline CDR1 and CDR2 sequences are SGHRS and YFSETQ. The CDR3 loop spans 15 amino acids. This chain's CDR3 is CASSLVGDTYNEQFF. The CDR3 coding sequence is TGCGCCAGCAGCTTGGTAGGGGACACCTACAATGAGCAGTTCTTC.

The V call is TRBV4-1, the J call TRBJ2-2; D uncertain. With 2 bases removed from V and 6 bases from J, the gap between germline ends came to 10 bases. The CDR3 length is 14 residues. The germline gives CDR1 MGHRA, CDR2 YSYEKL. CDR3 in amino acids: CASSQLSVAGELFF. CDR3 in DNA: TGCGCCAGCAGCCAACTGTCAGTGGCCGGGGAGCTGTTTTTT.

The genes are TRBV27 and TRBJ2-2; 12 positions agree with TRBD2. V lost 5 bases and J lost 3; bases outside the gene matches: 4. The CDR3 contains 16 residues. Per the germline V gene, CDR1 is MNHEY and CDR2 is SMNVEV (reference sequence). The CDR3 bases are TGTGCCAGCAGTCTCCTAGCGGGAGGGCACACCGGGGAGCTGTTTTTT. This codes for CASSLLAGGHTGELFF.

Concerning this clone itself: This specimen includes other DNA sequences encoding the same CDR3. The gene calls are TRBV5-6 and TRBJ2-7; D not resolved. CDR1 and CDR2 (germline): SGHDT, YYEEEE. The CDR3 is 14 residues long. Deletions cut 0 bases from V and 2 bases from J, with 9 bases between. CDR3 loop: CASSLEGSAYEQYF. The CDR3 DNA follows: TGTGCCAGCAGCTTGGAGGGTTCCGCCTACGAGCAGTACTTC.

CDR3: CASQVGVYEQYF. CDR3 bases: TGTGCCAGCCAGGTGGGAGTCTACGAGCAGTACTTC. The rearrangement uses TRBV5-6 and TRBJ2-7, with D possibly being TRBD2 (5 bases). CDR1 is SGHDT, CDR2 YYEEEE, per germline. V was pared by 7 bases and J by 3 bases, with 11 bases between. This CDR3 has 12 residues. Looking up the rest from reference TRBV5-6 and TRBJ2-7 gives the full variable domain: DAGVTQSPTHLIKTRGQQVTLRCSPKSGHDTVSWYQQALGQGPQFIFQYYEEEERQRGNFPDRFSGHQFPNYSSELNVNALLLGDSALYLCASQVGVYEQYFGPGTRLTVT.

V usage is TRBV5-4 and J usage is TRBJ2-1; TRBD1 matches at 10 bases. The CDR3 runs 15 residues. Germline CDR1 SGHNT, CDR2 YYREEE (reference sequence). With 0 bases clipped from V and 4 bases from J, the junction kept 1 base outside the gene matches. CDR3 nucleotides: TGTGCCAGCAGCTTGGGGACAGGGGGATACAATGAGCAGTTCTTC. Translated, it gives CASSLGTGGYNEQFF.

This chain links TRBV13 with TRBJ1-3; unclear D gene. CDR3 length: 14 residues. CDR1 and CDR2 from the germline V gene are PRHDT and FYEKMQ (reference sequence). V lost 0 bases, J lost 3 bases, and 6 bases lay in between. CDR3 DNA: TGTGCCAGCAGCTTAGGGCCAGGTGGAAACACCATATATTTT. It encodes CASSLGPGGNTIYF.

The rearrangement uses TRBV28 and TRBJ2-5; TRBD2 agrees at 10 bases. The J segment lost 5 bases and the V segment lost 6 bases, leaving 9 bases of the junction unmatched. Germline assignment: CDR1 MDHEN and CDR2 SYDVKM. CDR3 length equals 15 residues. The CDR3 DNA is TGTGCCAGCAGCTTCATAAGCGGGGGGGCGGAGACCCAGTACTTC. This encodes CASSFISGGAETQYF.

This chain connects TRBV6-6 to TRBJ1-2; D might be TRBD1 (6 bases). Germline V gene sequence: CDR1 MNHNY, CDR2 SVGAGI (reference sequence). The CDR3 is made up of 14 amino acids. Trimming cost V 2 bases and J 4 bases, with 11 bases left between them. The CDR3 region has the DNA TGTGCCAGCAGTTACGGGTCGGGGGCCTATGGCTACACCTTC. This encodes CASSYGSGAYGYTF.

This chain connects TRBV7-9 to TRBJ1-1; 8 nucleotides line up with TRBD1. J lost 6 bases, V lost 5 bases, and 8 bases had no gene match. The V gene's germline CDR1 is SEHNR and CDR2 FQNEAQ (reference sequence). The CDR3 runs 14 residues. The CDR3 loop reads CASSPSDRVAEAFF. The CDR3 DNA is TGTGCCAGCAGCCCCTCGGACAGGGTGGCTGAAGCTTTCTTT.